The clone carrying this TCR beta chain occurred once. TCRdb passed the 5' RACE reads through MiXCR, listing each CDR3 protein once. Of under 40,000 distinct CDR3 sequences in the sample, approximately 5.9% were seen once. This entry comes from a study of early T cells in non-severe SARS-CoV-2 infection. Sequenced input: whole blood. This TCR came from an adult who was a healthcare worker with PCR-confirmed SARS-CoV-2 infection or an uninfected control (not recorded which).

CDR3 sequence reads: CSARTSGTTDTQYF. The CDR3 DNA reads TGCAGTGCGCGGACTAGCGGGACCACAGATACGCAGTATTTT. The V call is TRBV20-1, the J call TRBJ2-3, with 12 nucleotides matching TRBD2. The CDR3 runs to 14 residues. V lost 6 bases and J lost 2; bases outside the gene matches: 3. Germline V gene sequence: CDR1 DFQATT, CDR2 SNEGSKA (reference sequence).